This T cell receptor beta chain came from a study of tissue T cells after allogeneic stem cell transplantation. Some clones are missing from TCRdb's copy, which holds only in-frame ones; the method was immunoSEQ multiplex PCR. Of around 7,500 clones detected, roughly half appear once; the ten largest clones hold 10% to 15%. The length of the CDR3 is 12 residues. Unmatched junction bases numbered 4, after V lost 7 bases and J lost 6 bases. CDR1 is KGHPV, CDR2 FQNQEV, per germline (reference sequence). As for time point: mouse harvest day 7 after allogeneic transplant. Mouse grafts combined 10^7 T-cell-depleted bone marrow cells with 10^6 splenic CD5+ T cells. This clone was detected only a few times. Gene names refer to mouse genes. The CDR3 end is not reached by the read, which stops 1 residue before it; the germline J gene fills it in.

The sample was lymph node tissue. The V and J genes are TRBV26 and TRBJ1-1, with TRBD1 matching 8 bases. The source of this sequence is a female BALB/c mouse given C57BL/6 T cells with graft-versus-host disease after an allogeneic hematopoietic cell transplant. Incomplete CDR3 DNA: TGTGCCAGCAAGACAGGGGCCCCAGAAGTCTTC. It encodes CASKTGAPEVF. Given in full, the CDR3 is CASKTGAPEVFF.